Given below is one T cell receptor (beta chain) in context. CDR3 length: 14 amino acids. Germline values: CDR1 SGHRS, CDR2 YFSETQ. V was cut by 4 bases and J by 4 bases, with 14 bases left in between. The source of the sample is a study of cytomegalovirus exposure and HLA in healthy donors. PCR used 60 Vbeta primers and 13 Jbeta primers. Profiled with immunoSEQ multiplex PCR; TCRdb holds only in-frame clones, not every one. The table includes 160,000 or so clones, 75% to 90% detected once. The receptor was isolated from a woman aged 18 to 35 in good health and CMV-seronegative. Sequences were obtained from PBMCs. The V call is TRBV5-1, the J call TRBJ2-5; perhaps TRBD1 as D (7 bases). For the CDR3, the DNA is TGCGCCAGCAGCCCAGGGGGAGGTCGAGAGACCCAGTACTTC. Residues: CASSPGGGRETQYF. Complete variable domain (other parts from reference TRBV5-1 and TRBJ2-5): KAGVTQTPRYLIKTRGQQVTLSCSPISGHRSVSWYQQTPGQGLQFLFEYFSETQRNKGNFPGRFSGRQFSNSRSEMNVSTLELGDSALYLCASSPGGGRETQYFGPGTRLLVL.